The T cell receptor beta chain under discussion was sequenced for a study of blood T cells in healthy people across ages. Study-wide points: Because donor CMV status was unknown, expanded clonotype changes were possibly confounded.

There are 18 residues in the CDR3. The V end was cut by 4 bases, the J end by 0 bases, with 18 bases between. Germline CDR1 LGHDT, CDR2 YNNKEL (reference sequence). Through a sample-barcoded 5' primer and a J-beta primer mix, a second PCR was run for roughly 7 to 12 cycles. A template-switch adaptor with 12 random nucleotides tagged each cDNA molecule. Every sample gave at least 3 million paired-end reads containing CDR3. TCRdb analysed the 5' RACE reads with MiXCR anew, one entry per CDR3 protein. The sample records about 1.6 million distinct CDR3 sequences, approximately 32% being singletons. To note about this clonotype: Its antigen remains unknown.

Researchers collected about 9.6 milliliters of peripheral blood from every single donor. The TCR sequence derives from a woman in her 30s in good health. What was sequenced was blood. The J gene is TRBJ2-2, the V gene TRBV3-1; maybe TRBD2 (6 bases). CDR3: CASSPRGGRPANTGELFF. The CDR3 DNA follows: TGTGCCAGCAGCCCGAGGGGTGGGAGGCCCGCGAACACCGGGGAGCTGTTTTTT.